Presented here are 12 T cell receptor beta chains from one specimen sequenced in a study of blood T cell repertoires in COVID-19. This table comes from immunoSEQ multiplex PCR, and its TCRdb copy is limited to in-frame clones, with some not included. The sample holds 20,000 to 30,000 clones, around nine tenths seen once. The material sequenced was peripheral blood. Every receptor here comes from a human donor in a cohort sampled during active COVID-19.

The chain recombines TRBV7-2 with TRBJ1-1; 10 bases are shared with TRBD1. V shed 1 base and J 3 bases; nucleotides not matched to a gene: 5. Germline V gene data show CDR1 as SGHTA and CDR2 as FQGNSA. This CDR3 region has 16 residues. CDR3 loop: CASSLGGQGIHTEAFF. The CDR3 DNA reads as TGTGCCAGCAGCTTAGGGGGACAGGGGATCCACACTGAAGCTTTCTTT. The entire variable domain, with the rest obtained from reference TRBV7-2 and TRBJ1-1, is as follows: GAGVSQSPSNKVTEKGKDVELRCDPISGHTALYWYRQSLGQGLEFLIYFQGNSAPDKSGLPSDRFSAERTGGSVSTLTIQRTQQEDSAVYLCASSLGGQGIHTEAFFGQGTRLTVV.

This chain links TRBV3-1 (or the pseudogene TRBV3-2) with TRBJ2-1, with D tentatively TRBD1 (5 bases). Germline CDR1 and CDR2: LGHDT and YNNKEL (reference sequence). The ends were cut back, 2 bases at V and 5 bases at J, with 13 bases in the middle. This CDR3 comprises 15 residues. The CDR3 loop reads CASSQRVQGHNEQFF. In DNA, the CDR3 is TGTGCCAGCAGCCAACGTGTCCAGGGTCACAATGAGCAGTTCTTC.

The chain couples TRBV5-8 to TRBJ2-1; 7 nucleotides agree with TRBD2. Germline V gene lookup returns CDR1 SGHTS and CDR2 YDEGEE. J was trimmed by 2 bases and V by 3 bases; bases with no gene match: 8. This CDR3 is 16 amino acids long. CDR3: CASSWGAGPAYNEQFF. The CDR3 DNA reads as TGTGCCAGCAGCTGGGGAGCGGGGCCGGCCTACAATGAGCAGTTCTTC.

The chain joins TRBV7-9 to TRBJ1-5; maybe TRBD1 (5 bases). Germline CDR1 SEHNR, CDR2 FQNEAQ (reference sequence). V was trimmed by 5 bases and J by 3 bases, leaving 14 bases between them. The CDR3 sequence is 15 residues long. CDR3: CASSPRGGVNQPQHF. CDR3 in DNA: TGTGCCAGCAGCCCCCGGGGGGGAGTCAATCAGCCCCAGCATTTT.

This clone was seen more than once but under ten times. The CDR3 loop reads CASSQDLSRVDQPQHF. The CDR3 nucleotides are TGCGCCAGCAGCCAAGATTTGTCCAGGGTGGACCAGCCCCAGCATTTT. The chain links TRBV4-1 to TRBJ1-5; TRBD1 might be the D (5 bases). The CDR3 covers 16 residues. Looked up from germline, CDR1 is MGHRA and CDR2 is YSYEKL. Trimming took 0 bases from V and 7 from J, leaving 16 bases between them.

V and J are TRBV3-1 (or the pseudogene TRBV3-2) and TRBJ1-6; D is perhaps TRBD1 (6 bases). Germline CDR1 and CDR2: LGHDT and YNNKEL (reference sequence). Trimming took off 3 bases at V and 6 bases at J, with 9 bases between the two ends. This CDR3 spans 14 amino acids. CDR3 protein: CASSHGQSNSPLHF. The CDR3 coding sequence is TGTGCCAGCAGCCACGGACAGAGTAATTCACCCCTCCACTTT.

V gene TRBV28 combines with J gene TRBJ1-5, with a weak D call TRBD1 (6 bases). The germline V and J ends were trimmed by 2 bases and 1 base, with 27 bases remaining between them. This CDR3 has 21 amino acids. CDR1 and CDR2 (germline): MDHEN, SYDVKM. In DNA form, the CDR3 reads TGTGCCAGCAGTTTACGTTATTCCCGGGACAAATTACAAGGGAGCAATCAGCCCCAGCATTTT. This encodes CASSLRYSRDKLQGSNQPQHF.

The DNA of the CDR3 is TGTGCCAGCAGTCCGCTGACAGGGGGTAACACTGAAGCTTTCTTT. Its translation: CASSPLTGGNTEAFF. The rearrangement links TRBV28 to TRBJ1-1; 9 bases agree with TRBD1. Trimming at V came to 5 bases and at J to 2 bases, leaving 6 bases not matched to a gene. CDR1 MDHEN and CDR2 SYDVKM come from the germline V gene. CDR3 length equals 15 residues.

The CDR3 coding sequence is TGTGCCAGCAGCTTAGGATTAGCGGGAGTCGCCGAGCAGTACTTC. This codes for CASSLGLAGVAEQYF. The gene calls are TRBV7-3 and TRBJ2-7; 9 positions match TRBD2. Trimming took 2 bases from V and 6 from J; bases not matched to a gene: 8. Germline assignment: CDR1 SGHTA and CDR2 FQGTGA. The CDR3 spans 15 residues.

This rearrangement joins TRBV14 to TRBJ2-1; 7 bases align to TRBD1. The CDR3 sequence is 13 residues long. The V and J ends lost 0 bases and 13 bases, in that order; junction bases with no gene match: 6. Germline V gene data show CDR1 as SGHDN and CDR2 as FVKESK. Here the CDR3 DNA reads TGTGCCAGCAGCCAAGATTTACAGGGGATACAGTTCTTC. Its translation: CASSQDLQGIQFF.

The V and J genes are TRBV3-1 (or the pseudogene TRBV3-2) and TRBJ2-3; TRBD1 aligns across 10 bases. The length of the CDR3 is 15 residues. Per the germline V gene, CDR1 is LGHDT and CDR2 is YNNKEL (reference sequence). V gave up 4 bases and J gave up 2 bases; unmatched junction bases: 3. The CDR3 DNA is TGTGCCAGCAGCCGACAGGGGGCTACCACAGATACGCAGTATTTT. Its translation: CASSRQGATTDTQYF.

The chain carries TRBV6-1 and TRBJ2-1, with 11 bases aligning to TRBD1. Germline V lookup: CDR1 MNHNS, CDR2 SASEGT. The CDR3 is 18 residues long. V gave up 3 bases and J gave up 0 bases; unmatched junction bases: 7. CDR3 sequence reads: CASSEGTGGFSSYNEQFF. CDR3 coding DNA: TGTGCCAGCAGTGAGGGGACAGGGGGTTTCAGCTCCTACAATGAGCAGTTCTTC.